The clone carrying this TCR beta chain was picked up a small number of times. Its cognate antigen is unknown. CDR1 and CDR2 from the germline V gene are LNHDA and SQIVND (reference sequence). The CDR3 extends over 14 amino acids. Trimming pared 3 bases from V and 12 bases from J, leaving 17 bases between. Individual cDNA molecules each received unique molecular identifiers attached to them. From the 5' RACE reads, TCRdb called clonotypes with MiXCR, one entry per CDR3 protein. The sample contains tens of thousands of distinct CDR3 sequences, less than 6.5% of which appear only once. The data are from a study of early T cells in non-severe SARS-CoV-2 infection. Overall study: The study sequenced bulk RNA from unsorted whole blood, with chains unpaired. General study results and limits: Matching results from VDJdb favored anti-spike CD8 responses, leaving private and CD4 specificities undetected.

Sample: whole blood. The chain has TRBV19 and TRBJ1-4, with D maybe TRBD1 (6 bases). The receptor's source is an adult who was a healthcare worker with PCR-confirmed SARS-CoV-2 infection or an uninfected control (not recorded which). CDR3 sequence (DNA): TGTGCCAGTAGTATTACAGGGACCTTAGGAGAACTGTTTTTT. It encodes CASSITGTLGELFF.